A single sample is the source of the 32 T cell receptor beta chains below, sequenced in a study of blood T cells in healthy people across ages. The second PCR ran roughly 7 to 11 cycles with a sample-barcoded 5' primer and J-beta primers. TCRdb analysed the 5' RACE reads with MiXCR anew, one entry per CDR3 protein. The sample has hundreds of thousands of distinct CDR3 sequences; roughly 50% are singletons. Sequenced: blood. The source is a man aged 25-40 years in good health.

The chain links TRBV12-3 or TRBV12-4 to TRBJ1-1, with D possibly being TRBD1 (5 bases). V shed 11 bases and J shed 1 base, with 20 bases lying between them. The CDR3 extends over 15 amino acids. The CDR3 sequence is CAVSRSPGQNTEAFF. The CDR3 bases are TGTGCCGTATCCAGATCCCCGGGGCAGAACACTGAAGCTTTCTTT.

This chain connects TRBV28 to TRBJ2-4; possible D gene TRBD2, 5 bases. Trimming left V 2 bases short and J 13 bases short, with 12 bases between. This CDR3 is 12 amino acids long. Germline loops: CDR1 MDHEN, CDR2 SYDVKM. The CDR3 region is CASSLVREEQYF. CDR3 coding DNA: TGTGCCAGCAGTTTAGTTCGGGAAGAGCAGTACTTC.

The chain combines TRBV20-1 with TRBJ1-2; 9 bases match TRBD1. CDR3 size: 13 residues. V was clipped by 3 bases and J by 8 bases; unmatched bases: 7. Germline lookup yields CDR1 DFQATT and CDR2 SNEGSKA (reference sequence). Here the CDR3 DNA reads TGCAGTGCTAGCTCAGGGACAGGGAACGGCTACACCTTC. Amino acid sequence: CSASSGTGNGYTF.

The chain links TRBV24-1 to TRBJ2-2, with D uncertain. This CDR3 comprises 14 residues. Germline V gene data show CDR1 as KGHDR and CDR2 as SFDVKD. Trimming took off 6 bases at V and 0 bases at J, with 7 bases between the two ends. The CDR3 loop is CATSRGTNTGELFF. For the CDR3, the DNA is TGTGCCACCAGTCGTGGGACGAACACCGGGGAGCTGTTTTTT.

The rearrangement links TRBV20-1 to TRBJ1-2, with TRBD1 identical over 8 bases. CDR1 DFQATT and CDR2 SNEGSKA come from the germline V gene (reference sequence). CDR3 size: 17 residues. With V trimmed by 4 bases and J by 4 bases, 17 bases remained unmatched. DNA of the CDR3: TGCAGTGCTATAGACATTCGGAAGGACAGGGAGGGCTATGGCTACACCTTC. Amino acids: CSAIDIRKDREGYGYTF.

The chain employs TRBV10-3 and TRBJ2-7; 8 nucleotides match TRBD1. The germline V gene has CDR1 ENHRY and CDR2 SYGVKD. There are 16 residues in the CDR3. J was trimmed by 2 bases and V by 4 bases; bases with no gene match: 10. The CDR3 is CAISGETGTGPYEQYF. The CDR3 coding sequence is TGTGCCATCAGTGGGGAGACGGGGACAGGTCCCTACGAGCAGTACTTC.

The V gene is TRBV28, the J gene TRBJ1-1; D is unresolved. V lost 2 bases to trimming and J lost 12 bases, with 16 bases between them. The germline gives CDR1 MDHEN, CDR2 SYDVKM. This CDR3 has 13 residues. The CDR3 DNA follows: TGTGCCAGCAGTTTACGGTCCCTAGGTGTGACTTTCTTT. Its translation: CASSLRSLGVTFF.

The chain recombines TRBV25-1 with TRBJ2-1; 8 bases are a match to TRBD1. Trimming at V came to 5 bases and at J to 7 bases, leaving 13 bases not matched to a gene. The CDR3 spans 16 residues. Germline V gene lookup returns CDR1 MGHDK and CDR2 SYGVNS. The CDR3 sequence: CASSLLAGGGRNEQFF. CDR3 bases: TGTGCCAGCAGTCTCTTGGCAGGGGGCGGAAGGAATGAGCAGTTCTTC.

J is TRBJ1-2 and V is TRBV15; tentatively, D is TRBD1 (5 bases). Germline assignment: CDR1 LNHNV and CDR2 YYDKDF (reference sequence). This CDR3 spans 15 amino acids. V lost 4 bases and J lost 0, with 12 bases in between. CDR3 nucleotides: TGTGCCACCAGCATAGGGACCGATCCTAACTATGGCTACACCTTC. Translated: CATSIGTDPNYGYTF.

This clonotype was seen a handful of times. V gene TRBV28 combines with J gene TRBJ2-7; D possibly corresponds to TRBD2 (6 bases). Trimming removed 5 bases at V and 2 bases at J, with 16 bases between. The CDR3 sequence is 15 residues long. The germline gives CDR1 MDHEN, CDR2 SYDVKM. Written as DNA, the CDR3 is TGTGCCAGCAGTCCCCTGACTAGTCGGGCCTACGAGCAGTACTTC. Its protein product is CASSPLTSRAYEQYF.

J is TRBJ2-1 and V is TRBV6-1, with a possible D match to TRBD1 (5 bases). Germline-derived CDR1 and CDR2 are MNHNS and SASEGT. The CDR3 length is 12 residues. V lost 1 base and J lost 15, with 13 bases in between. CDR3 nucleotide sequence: TGTGCCAGCAGTGAAGTAGGGGAACGGCGGTTCTTC. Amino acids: CASSEVGERRFF.

CDR3 region: CASSYSGRGTGYTF. CDR3 coding DNA: TGTGCCAGCAGTTACTCAGGACGAGGGACTGGCTACACCTTC. The rearrangement joins TRBV6-6 to TRBJ1-2; tentative D call: TRBD1 (5 bases). The length of the CDR3 is 14 residues. V lost 0 bases, J lost 7 bases, and 12 bases lay in between. Germline assignment: CDR1 MNHNY and CDR2 SVGAGI (reference sequence).

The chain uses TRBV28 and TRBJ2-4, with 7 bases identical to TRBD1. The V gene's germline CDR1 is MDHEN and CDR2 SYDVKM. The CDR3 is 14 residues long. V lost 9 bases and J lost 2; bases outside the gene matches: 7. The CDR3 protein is CASRQGGSKNIQYF. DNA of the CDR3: TGTGCCAGTCGCCAAGGGGGCTCCAAAAACATTCAGTACTTC.

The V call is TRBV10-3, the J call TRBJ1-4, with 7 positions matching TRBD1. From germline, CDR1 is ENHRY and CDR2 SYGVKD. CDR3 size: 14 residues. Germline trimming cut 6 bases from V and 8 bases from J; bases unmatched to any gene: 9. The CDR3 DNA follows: TGTGCCATCAGCCTCGAGGGGGACAGCGAAAAACTGTTTTTT. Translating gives CAISLEGDSEKLFF.

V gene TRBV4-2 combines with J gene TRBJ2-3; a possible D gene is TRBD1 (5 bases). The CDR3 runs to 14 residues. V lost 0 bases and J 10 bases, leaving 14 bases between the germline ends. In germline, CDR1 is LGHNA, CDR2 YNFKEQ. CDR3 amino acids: CASSQEKPTGAQYF. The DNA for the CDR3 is TGTGCCAGCAGCCAAGAAAAGCCAACAGGAGCGCAGTATTTT.

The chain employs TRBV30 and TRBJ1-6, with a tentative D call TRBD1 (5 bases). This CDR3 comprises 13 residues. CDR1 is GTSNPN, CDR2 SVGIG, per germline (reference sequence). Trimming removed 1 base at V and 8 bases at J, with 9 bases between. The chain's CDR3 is CAWSAQGDSPLHF. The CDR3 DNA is TGTGCCTGGAGTGCCCAGGGTGATTCACCCCTCCACTTT.

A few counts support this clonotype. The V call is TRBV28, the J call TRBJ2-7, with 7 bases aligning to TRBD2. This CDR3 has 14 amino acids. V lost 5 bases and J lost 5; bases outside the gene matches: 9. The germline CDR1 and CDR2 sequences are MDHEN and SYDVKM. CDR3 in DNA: TGTGCCAGCAGTAGTGTTGCGGGAGTCCACGAGCAGTACTTC. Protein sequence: CASSSVAGVHEQYF.

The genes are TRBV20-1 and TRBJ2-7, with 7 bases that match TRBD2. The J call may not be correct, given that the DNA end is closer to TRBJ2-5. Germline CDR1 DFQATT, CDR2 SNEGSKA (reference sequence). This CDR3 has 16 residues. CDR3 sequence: CSATYQRGGARETQYF. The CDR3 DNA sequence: TGCAGTGCCACGTATCAGAGGGGAGGGGCGCGAGAGACCCAGTACTTC.

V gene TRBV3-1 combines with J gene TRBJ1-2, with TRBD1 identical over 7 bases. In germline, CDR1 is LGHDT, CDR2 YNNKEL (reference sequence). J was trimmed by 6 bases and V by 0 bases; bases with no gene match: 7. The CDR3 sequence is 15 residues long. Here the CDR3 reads CASSQDHITGDGYTF. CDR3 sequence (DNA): TGTGCCAGCAGCCAAGATCACATAACAGGGGATGGCTACACCTTC.

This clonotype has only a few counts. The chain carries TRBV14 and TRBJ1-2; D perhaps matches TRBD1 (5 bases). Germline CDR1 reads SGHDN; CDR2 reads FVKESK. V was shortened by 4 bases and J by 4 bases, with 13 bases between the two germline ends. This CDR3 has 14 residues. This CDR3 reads CASSPWDGPYGYTF. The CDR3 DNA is TGTGCCAGCAGCCCATGGGACGGACCCTATGGCTACACCTTC.

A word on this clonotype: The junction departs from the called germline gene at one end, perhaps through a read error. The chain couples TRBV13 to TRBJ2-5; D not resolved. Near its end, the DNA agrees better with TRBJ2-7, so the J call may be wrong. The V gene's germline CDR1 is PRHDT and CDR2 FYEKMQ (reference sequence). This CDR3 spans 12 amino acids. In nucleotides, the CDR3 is TGTGCCAGCAGCATAGGCGTAGGCGAGCAGTACTTC. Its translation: CASSIGVGEQYF.

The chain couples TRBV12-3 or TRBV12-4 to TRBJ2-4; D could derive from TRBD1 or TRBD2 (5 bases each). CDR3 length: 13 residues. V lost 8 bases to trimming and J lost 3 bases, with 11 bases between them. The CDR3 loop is CASWDGSKNIQYF. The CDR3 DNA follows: TGTGCCAGCTGGGACGGTAGCAAAAACATTCAGTACTTC.

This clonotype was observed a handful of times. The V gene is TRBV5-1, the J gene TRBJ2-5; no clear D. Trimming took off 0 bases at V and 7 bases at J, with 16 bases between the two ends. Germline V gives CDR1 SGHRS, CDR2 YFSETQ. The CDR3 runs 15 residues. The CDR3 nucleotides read TGCGCCAGCAGCTTGGAGGTGCCCTATGGGTGGACCCAGTACTTC. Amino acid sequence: CASSLEVPYGWTQYF.

The CDR3 region has the DNA TGCAGCGCCGACAGTAACTATGGCTACACCTTC. This translates into CSADSNYGYTF. This sequence joins TRBV29-1 and TRBJ1-2; tentative D call: TRBD1 (5 bases). The V gene's germline CDR1 is SQVTM and CDR2 ANQGSEA. The CDR3 contains 11 residues. Trimming took off 7 bases at V and 1 base at J, with 7 bases between the two ends.

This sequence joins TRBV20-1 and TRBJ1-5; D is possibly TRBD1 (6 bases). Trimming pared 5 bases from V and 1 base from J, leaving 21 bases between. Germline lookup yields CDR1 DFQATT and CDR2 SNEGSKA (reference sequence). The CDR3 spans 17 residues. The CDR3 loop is CSAPIPGGRISNQPQHF. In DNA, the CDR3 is TGCAGTGCTCCAATCCCTGGGGGCAGGATCAGCAATCAGCCCCAGCATTTT.

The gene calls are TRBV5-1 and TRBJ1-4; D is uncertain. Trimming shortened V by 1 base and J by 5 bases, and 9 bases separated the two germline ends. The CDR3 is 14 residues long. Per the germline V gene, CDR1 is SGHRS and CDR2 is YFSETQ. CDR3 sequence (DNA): TGCGCCAGCAGCTTGAATAGGGCCAATGAAAAACTGTTTTTT. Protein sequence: CASSLNRANEKLFF.

The CDR3 is CSARDSGITPYEQYF. The CDR3 DNA sequence: TGCAGTGCTAGAGATAGCGGGATTACCCCCTACGAGCAGTACTTC. The chain links TRBV20-1 to TRBJ2-7, with TRBD2 matching 8 bases. The CDR3 covers 15 residues. Per the germline V gene, CDR1 is DFQATT and CDR2 is SNEGSKA (reference sequence). Losses at the gene ends were 0 bases for V and 2 bases for J; bases not matched to a gene: 6.

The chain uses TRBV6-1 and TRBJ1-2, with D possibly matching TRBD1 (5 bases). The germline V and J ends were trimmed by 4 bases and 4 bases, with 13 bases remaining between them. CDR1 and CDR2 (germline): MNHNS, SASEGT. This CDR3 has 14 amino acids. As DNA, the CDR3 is TGTGCCAGCAGTGCGCGGGGCGCCGGCTATGGCTACACCTTC. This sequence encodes CASSARGAGYGYTF.

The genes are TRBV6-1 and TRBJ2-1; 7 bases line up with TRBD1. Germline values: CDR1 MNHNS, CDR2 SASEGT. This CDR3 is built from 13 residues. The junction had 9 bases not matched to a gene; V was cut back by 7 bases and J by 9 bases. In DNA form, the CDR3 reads TGTGCCAGCATCCGACAGGGACACGGTGAGCAGTTCTTC. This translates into CASIRQGHGEQFF.

The CDR3 region has the DNA TGTGCCCTCAGCCCTGAGACCCAGTACTTC. Its protein product is CALSPETQYF. V is TRBV6-1 and J is TRBJ2-7; no firm D call. The closer fit of TRBJ2-5 to the DNA end suggests the J call may be wrong. The CDR3 runs to 10 residues. Germline-derived CDR1 and CDR2 are MNHNS and SASEGT.

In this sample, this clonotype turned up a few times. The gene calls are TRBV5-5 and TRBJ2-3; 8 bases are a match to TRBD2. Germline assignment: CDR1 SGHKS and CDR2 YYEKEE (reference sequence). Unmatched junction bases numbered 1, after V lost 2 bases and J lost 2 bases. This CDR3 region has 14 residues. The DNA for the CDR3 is TGTGCCAGCAGCTTTAGCGGGGACACAGATACGCAGTATTTT. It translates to CASSFSGDTDTQYF. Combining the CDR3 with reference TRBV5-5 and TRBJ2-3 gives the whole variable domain DAGVTQSPTHLIKTRGQQVTLRCSPISGHKSVSWYQQVLGQGPQFIFQYYEKEERGRGNFPDRFSARQFPNYSSELNVNALLLGDSALYLCASSFSGDTDTQYFGPGTRLTVL.

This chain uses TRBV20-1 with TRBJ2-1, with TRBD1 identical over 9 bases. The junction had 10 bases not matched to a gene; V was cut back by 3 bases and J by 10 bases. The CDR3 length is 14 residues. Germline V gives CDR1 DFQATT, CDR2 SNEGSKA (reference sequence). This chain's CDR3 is CSASPTGGRYEQFF. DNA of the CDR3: TGCAGTGCTAGCCCCACAGGGGGCAGGTACGAGCAGTTCTTC.